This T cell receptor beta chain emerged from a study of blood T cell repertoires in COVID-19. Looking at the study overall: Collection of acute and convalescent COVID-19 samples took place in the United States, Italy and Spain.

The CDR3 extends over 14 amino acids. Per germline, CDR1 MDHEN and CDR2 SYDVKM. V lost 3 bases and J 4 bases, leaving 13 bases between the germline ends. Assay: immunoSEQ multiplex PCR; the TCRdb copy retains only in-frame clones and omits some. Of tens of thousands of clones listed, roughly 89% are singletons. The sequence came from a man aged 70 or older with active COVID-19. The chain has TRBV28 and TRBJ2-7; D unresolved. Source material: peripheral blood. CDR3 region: CASSLGRSMYEQYF. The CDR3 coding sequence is TGTGCCAGCAGTTTGGGCAGGTCAATGTACGAGCAGTACTTC.